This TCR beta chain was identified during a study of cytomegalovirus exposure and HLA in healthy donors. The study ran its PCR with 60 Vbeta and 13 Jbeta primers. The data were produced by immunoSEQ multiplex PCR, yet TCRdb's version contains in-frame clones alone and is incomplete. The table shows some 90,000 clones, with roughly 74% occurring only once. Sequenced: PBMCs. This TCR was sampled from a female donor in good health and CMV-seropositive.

The CDR3 sequence: CASRPGGEDTGELFF. In DNA form, the CDR3 reads TGTGCCAGCAGACCCGGGGGGGAGGACACCGGGGAGCTGTTTTTT. The chain uses TRBV6-4 and TRBJ2-2, with 8 bases aligning to TRBD2. Looked up from germline, CDR1 is MRHNA and CDR2 is SNTAGT. V lost 6 bases and J lost 3; bases outside the gene matches: 6. This CDR3 has 15 amino acids.